The present TCR beta chain was sequenced within a study of shared clonotypes between healthy human individuals. J lost 9 bases, V lost 1 base, and 7 bases had no gene match. Germline V lookup: CDR1 SGHAT, CDR2 FQDESV (reference sequence). CDR3 length equals 15 residues. Each subset's genomic DNA was shared equally among a number of immunoSEQ plates. What was sequenced on ten immunoSEQ deep assay plates was unsorted PBMC DNA. Method: immunoSEQ multiplex PCR; TCRdb's copy keeps in-frame clones and lacks some. The sample includes roughly 500,000 clones, around 75% of them seen just once. The receptor's source is a woman in her thirties or forties in good health. Some clones in this sample may be carry-over from other donors' samples. Sequenced material: PBMCs. The chain carries TRBV11-1 and TRBJ2-1; TRBD2 matches 9 bases. In nucleotides, the CDR3 is TGTGCCAGCAGCTTAGTAGCGGGAGTACTAGGTGAGCAGTTCTTC. Translated: CASSLVAGVLGEQFF.